The clone carrying this T cell receptor beta chain qualifies as large. CDR3 size: 13 residues. Deletions cut 8 bases from V and 4 bases from J, with 14 bases between. Looked up from germline, CDR1 is MGHDK and CDR2 is SYGVNS. This entry is derived from a study of OX40 agonist ivuxolimab in advanced cancers. The overall study: Given to patients was ivuxolimab, an agonistic anti-OX40 (CD134) antibody.

Sequenced by immunoSEQ multiplex PCR; TCRdb stores in-frame clones only, minus some. The repertoire includes under 35,000 clones, less than 85% of them detected once, and roughly 21% sits in the top ten. This material consisted of CD4+ or CD8+ T cells sorted from blood, taken in a trial of the OX40 agonist ivuxolimab. This clonotype was sampled from an adult with an advanced solid tumor such as melanoma, head and neck, liver or kidney cancer. V gene TRBV25-1 combines with J gene TRBJ1-1, with D possibly matching TRBD1 (6 bases). CDR3 in DNA: TGTGCCAGCGGGAGAGGGGGGGCCACTGAAGCTTTCTTT. Amino acid sequence: CASGRGGATEAFF.